This T cell receptor beta chain was observed in a study of human T cells and chemical hapten exposure. TCRdb reanalysed the RACE reads using MiXCR and keeps one entry per CDR3 protein. Counted here are tens of thousands of distinct CDR3 sequences, 32% occurring once; the ten biggest clones make up about 8.9%. Between the trimmed V and J ends, which lost 3 bases and 1 base, there was a span of 13 bases. Germline V gene data show CDR1 as DFQATT and CDR2 as SNEGSKA (reference sequence). The CDR3 extends over 14 amino acids. Time point specified: patch test 1, 2 weeks after DPC sensitization. Treatment noted: therapeutic diphenylcyclopropenone sensitization with weekly scalp DPC.

V gene TRBV20-1 combines with J gene TRBJ2-7; a possible D gene is TRBD1 (6 bases). The clonotype was recovered from a man in his forties or fifties with alopecia areata. Some clones in this sample may be carry-over from other donors' samples. Sequenced material: whole blood, taken in connection with sensitization to the hapten diphenylcyclopropenone (DPC). This chain's CDR3 is CSASQDSSSYEQYF. The CDR3 DNA sequence: TGCAGTGCTAGTCAGGACAGCAGTTCCTACGAGCAGTACTTC.